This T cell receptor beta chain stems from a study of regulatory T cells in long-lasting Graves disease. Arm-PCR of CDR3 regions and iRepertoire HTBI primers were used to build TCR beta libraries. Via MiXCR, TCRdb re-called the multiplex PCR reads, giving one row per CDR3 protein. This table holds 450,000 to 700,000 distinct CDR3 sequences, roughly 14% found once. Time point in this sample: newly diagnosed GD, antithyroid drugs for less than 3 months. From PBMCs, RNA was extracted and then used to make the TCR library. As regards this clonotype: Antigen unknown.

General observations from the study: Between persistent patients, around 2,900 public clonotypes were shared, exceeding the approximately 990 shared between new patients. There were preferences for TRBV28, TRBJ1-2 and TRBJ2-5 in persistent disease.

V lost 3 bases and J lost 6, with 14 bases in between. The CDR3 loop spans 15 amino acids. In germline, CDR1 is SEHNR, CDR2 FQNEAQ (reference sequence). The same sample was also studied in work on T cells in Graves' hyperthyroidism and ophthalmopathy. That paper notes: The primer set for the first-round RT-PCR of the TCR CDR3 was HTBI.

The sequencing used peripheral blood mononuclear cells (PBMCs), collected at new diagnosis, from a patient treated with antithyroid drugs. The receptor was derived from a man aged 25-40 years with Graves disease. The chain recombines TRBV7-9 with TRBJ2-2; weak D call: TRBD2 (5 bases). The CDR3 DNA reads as TGTGCCAGCAGCTTTTCTGGACTCCCAGCCGGGGAGCTGTTTTTT. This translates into CASSFSGLPAGELFF. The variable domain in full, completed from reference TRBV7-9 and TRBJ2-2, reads DTGVSQNPRHKITKRGQNVTFRCDPISEHNRLYWYRQTLGQGPEFLTYFQNEAQLEKSRLLSDRFSAERPKGSFSTLEIQRTEQGDSAMYLCASSFSGLPAGELFFGEGSRLTVL.